The 21 T cell receptor beta chains below all came from one sample that was sequenced in a study of cytotoxic CD8 clonotypes in ibrutinib-treated CLL. Here immunoSEQ multiplex PCR was the method, and the copy in TCRdb shows in-frame clones only, minus some. The sample records some 200,000 clones, 60% to 80% being singletons. The sample here was PBMCs, taken after 12 months of ibrutinib treatment. All receptors come from a human donor with chronic lymphocytic leukemia.

This clone was seen a few times. The rearrangement uses TRBV9 and TRBJ1-5; D perhaps matches TRBD1 (6 bases). V was shortened by 4 bases and J by 12 bases, with 20 bases between the two germline ends. Looked up from germline, CDR1 is SGDLS and CDR2 is YYNGEE. This CDR3 has 14 residues. In nucleotides, the CDR3 is TGTGCCAGCAGCCCCCGGGGTGAGGGGGAGCTCCAGCATTTT. Its protein is CASSPRGEGELQHF.

This clone was seen once. V gene TRBV10-3 combines with J gene TRBJ2-3, with 9 bases that match TRBD2. The CDR3 is 15 amino acids. J was trimmed by 4 bases and V by 4 bases; bases with no gene match: 6. Germline-derived CDR1 and CDR2 are ENHRY and SYGVKD. The CDR3 nucleotides read TGTGCCATCAGTGTGCGGGGGGGGCCTTCAGATACGCAGTATTTT. Protein: CAISVRGGPSDTQYF.

The rearrangement joins TRBV5-1 to TRBJ2-5; 8 bases are shared with TRBD1. The CDR3 extends over 15 amino acids. The V segment lost 2 bases and the J segment 3 bases; nucleotides outside the gene matches: 6. CDR1 and CDR2 (germline): SGHRS, YFSETQ. The CDR3, as DNA: TGCGCCAGCAGCTTCCAACAGGGGGGTAAAGAGACCCAGTACTTC. Protein sequence: CASSFQQGGKETQYF.

This chain joins TRBV28 and TRBJ1-2; 9 bases match TRBD1. Trimming took 4 bases from V and 6 from J; bases not matched to a gene: 3. The CDR3 loop spans 13 amino acids. The germline V gene encodes CDR1 MDHEN and CDR2 SYDVKM. DNA for the CDR3: TGTGCCAGCAGTTATACAGGGGGCGATGGCTACACCTTC. The encoded protein is CASSYTGGDGYTF.

The chain joins TRBV7-9 to TRBJ2-3; D is possibly TRBD1 (6 bases). CDR3 length: 14 amino acids. V was trimmed by 3 bases and J by 4 bases, leaving 11 bases between them. CDR1 is SEHNR, CDR2 FQNEAQ, per germline (reference sequence). Here the CDR3 DNA reads TGTGCCAGCAGCTTGGATTGGACAGCAGATACGCAGTATTTT. Protein: CASSLDWTADTQYF.

The chain employs TRBV28 and TRBJ1-1, with 8 nucleotides matching TRBD1. CDR1 MDHEN and CDR2 SYDVKM come from the germline V gene. The CDR3 extends over 15 amino acids. The junction had 4 bases not matched to a gene; V was cut back by 3 bases and J by 1 base. Here the CDR3 DNA reads TGTGCCAGCAGTTTCTCAGGGGGCGGGAACACTGAAGCTTTCTTT. Translating it yields CASSFSGGGNTEAFF.

This clone was seen a single time. This chain joins TRBV6-6 and TRBJ1-1; D is undetermined. Trimming removed 5 bases from V and 6 bases from J, with 19 bases in between. Germline V gene lookup returns CDR1 MNHNY and CDR2 SVGAGI (reference sequence). The CDR3 covers 15 residues. The CDR3 bases are TGTGCCAGCAGTCCCGAGGTCAGCAAGGGTCCTGAAGCTTTCTTT. Protein: CASSPEVSKGPEAFF.

This clone has only a few counts. This chain connects TRBV5-1 to TRBJ1-2; D unclear. The CDR3 loop spans 15 amino acids. Germline V gene lookup returns CDR1 SGHRS and CDR2 YFSETQ. Trimming pared 3 bases from V and 8 bases from J, leaving 20 bases between. The CDR3 DNA reads as TGCGCCAGCAGCTCACCTGATCGAGGGTTCGGCGGCTACACCTTC. Translated: CASSSPDRGFGGYTF.

J is TRBJ1-3 and V is TRBV5-1, with D uncertain. The germline CDR1 and CDR2 sequences are SGHRS and YFSETQ. The V end lost 4 bases, the J end lost 0 bases, and 14 bases lay between the germline ends. The CDR3 loop spans 16 amino acids. The chain's CDR3 is CASSAGGEVSGNTIYF. The DNA for the CDR3 is TGCGCCAGCAGCGCAGGCGGAGAAGTCTCTGGAAACACCATATATTTT.

This rearrangement joins TRBV7-9 to TRBJ1-1; 9 nucleotides match TRBD1. This CDR3 has 17 residues. V gave up 7 bases and J gave up 0 bases; unmatched junction bases: 12. Per the germline V gene, CDR1 is SEHNR and CDR2 is FQNEAQ (reference sequence). CDR3 DNA sequence: TGTGCCAGCACCACGACAGGGGGGTTCTCCATGAACACTGAAGCTTTCTTT. Its protein product is CASTTTGGFSMNTEAFF. Complete variable domain (other parts from reference TRBV7-9 and TRBJ1-1): DTGVSQNPRHKITKRGQNVTFRCDPISEHNRLYWYRQTLGQGPEFLTYFQNEAQLEKSRLLSDRFSAERPKGSFSTLEIQRTEQGDSAMYLCASTTTGGFSMNTEAFFGQGTRLTVV.

This rearrangement joins TRBV27 to TRBJ2-7, with D perhaps matching TRBD2 (6 bases). The CDR3 contains 13 residues. Trimming left V 7 bases short and J 7 bases short, with 17 bases between. Germline CDR1 and CDR2: MNHEY and SMNVEV (reference sequence). CDR3 region: CASTEGTSREQYF. In DNA, the CDR3 is TGTGCCAGCACCGAAGGGACTTCCCGAGAGCAGTACTTC.

The genes are TRBV27 and TRBJ2-7; D is perhaps TRBD2 (6 bases). The germline CDR1 and CDR2 sequences are MNHEY and SMNVEV (reference sequence). This CDR3 has 17 residues. V was cut by 5 bases and J by 5 bases, with 25 bases left in between. The CDR3 protein is CASSRRGARASPDEQYF. Here the CDR3 DNA reads TGTGCCAGCAGTCGACGCGGGGCCAGGGCCTCCCCCGACGAGCAGTACTTC.

To note about this clone: At one of its ends the junction is not consistent with the germline gene, which may arise from a read error. This sequence joins TRBV4-1 and TRBJ1-2; tentative D call: TRBD1 (6 bases). Germline CDR1 MGHRA, CDR2 YSYEKL. The CDR3 sequence is 16 residues long. The CDR3 DNA reads as TGCGCCAGCGGCCACGTAGGAGGGGGAAACGACTATGGCTACACCTTC. Amino acid sequence: CASGHVGGGNDYGYTF.

This rearrangement joins TRBV30 to TRBJ2-3; TRBD1 matches at 7 bases. The CDR3 is made up of 11 amino acids. Germline-derived CDR1 and CDR2 are GTSNPN and SVGIG (reference sequence). With 4 bases clipped from V and 10 bases from J, the junction kept 5 bases outside the gene matches. The chain's CDR3 is CAWKRGRSQYF. The DNA of the CDR3 is TGTGCCTGGAAGAGGGGGCGGTCGCAGTATTTT. Drawing the rest from reference TRBV30 and TRBJ2-3, the complete variable domain is SQTIHQWPATLVQPVGSPLSLECTVEGTSNPNLYWYRQAAGRGLQLLFYSVGIGQISSEVPQNLSASRPQDRQFILSSKKLLLSDSGFYLCAWKRGRSQYFGPGTRLTVL.

This clone was counted ten times or more. The chain has TRBV27 and TRBJ1-1; TRBD1 might be the D (5 bases). The CDR3 loop spans 18 amino acids. Trimming removed 8 bases at V and 1 base at J, with 26 bases between. CDR1 is MNHEY, CDR2 SMNVEV, per germline (reference sequence). The CDR3 region is CASSPGPGPPVRNTEAFF. CDR3 DNA: TGTGCCAGCTCCCCTGGGCCGGGACCCCCAGTCAGGAACACTGAAGCTTTCTTT.

The chain uses TRBV4-1 and TRBJ1-5; D is ambiguous. V dropped 1 base and J dropped 3 bases, with 16 bases sitting between them. The CDR3 sequence is 17 residues long. CDR1 is MGHRA, CDR2 YSYEKL, per germline. The CDR3 spells CASSQVGKGGINQPQHF. CDR3 DNA sequence: TGCGCCAGCAGCCAAGTTGGTAAAGGAGGAATCAATCAGCCCCAGCATTTT.

The chain has TRBV29-1 and TRBJ2-7, with 11 bases identical to TRBD2. The CDR3 is made up of 15 amino acids. CDR1 is SQVTM and CDR2 is ANQGSEA in the germline V gene. V was pared by 6 bases and J by 2 bases, with 9 bases of the junction left unmatched. In DNA, the CDR3 is TGCAGCGTCGCCGGGACTAGCGGCGATACCTACGAGCAGTACTTC. Protein sequence: CSVAGTSGDTYEQYF.

The rearrangement links TRBV2 to TRBJ2-3; tentative D call: TRBD1 (6 bases). V lost 8 bases and J 7 bases, leaving 13 bases between the germline ends. CDR3 length: 12 amino acids. The germline CDR1 and CDR2 sequences are SNHLY and FYNNEI. CDR3 nucleotides: TGTGCCAGCGCGGACAGAGGATATACGCAGTATTTT. Amino acids: CASADRGYTQYF.

J is TRBJ2-6 and V is TRBV14; maybe TRBD2 (6 bases). Trimming cost V 4 bases and J 0 bases, with 22 bases left between them. Germline CDR1 is SGHDN and CDR2 is FVKESK. There are 20 residues in the CDR3. CDR3 nucleotides: TGTGCCAGCAGCCCCCATGGAGGGGAGGTATATAGCTCTGGGGCCAACGTCCTGACTTTC. It translates to CASSPHGGEVYSSGANVLTF.

V is TRBV5-1 and J is TRBJ1-6, with D possibly TRBD1 on 6 matching bases. The CDR3 length is 15 residues. From germline, CDR1 is SGHRS and CDR2 YFSETQ. Trimming removed 8 bases from V and 3 bases from J, with 15 bases in between. As DNA, the CDR3 is TGCGCCAGTCACACAGGGAATGGCTATAATTCACCCCTCCACTTT. Translated, it gives CASHTGNGYNSPLHF.

In its sample, this clone was seen a few times. V is TRBV9 and J is TRBJ1-2; D is perhaps TRBD1 (5 bases). Between the trimmed V and J ends, which lost 0 bases and 8 bases, there was a span of 20 bases. CDR1 and CDR2 (germline): SGDLS, YYNGEE. The CDR3 totals 16 residues. The CDR3 is CASSVDFVKGRDGYTF. The CDR3 coding sequence is TGTGCCAGCAGCGTAGACTTCGTTAAGGGGAGAGACGGCTACACCTTC.